This TCR beta chain came from a study of blood T cell repertoires in COVID-19. Trimming stripped 5 bases from V and 1 base from J, with 14 bases between. The CDR3 runs 14 residues. Germline assignment: CDR1 SQVTM and CDR2 ANQGSEA. Sequencing was performed with immunoSEQ multiplex PCR; in TCRdb, only in-frame clones are kept and a portion is missing. The sample has a few hundred thousand clones; about 81% are singletons. The sequence derives from a young man with acute COVID-19. V is TRBV29-1 and J is TRBJ1-1, with D possibly TRBD1 on 6 matching bases. The sequenced sample was PBMCs or T cells enriched from blood (not recorded which). Here the CDR3 reads CSVKRTVRNTEAFF. Here the CDR3 DNA reads TGCAGCGTTAAGCGGACAGTGAGGAACACTGAAGCTTTCTTT.